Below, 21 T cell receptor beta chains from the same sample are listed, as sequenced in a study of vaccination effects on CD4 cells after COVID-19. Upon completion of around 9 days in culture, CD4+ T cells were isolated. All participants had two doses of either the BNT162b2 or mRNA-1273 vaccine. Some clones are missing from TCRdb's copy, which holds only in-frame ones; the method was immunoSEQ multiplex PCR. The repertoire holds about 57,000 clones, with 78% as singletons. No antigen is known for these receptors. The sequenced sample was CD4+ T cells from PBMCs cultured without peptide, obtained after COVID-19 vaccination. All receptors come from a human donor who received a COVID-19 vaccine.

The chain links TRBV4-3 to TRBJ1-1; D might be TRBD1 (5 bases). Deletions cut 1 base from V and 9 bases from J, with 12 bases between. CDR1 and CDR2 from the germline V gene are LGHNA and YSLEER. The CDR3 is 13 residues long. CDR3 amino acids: CASSQAGGDQAFF. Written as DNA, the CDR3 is TGCGCCAGCAGCCAAGCTGGGGGAGACCAAGCTTTCTTT.

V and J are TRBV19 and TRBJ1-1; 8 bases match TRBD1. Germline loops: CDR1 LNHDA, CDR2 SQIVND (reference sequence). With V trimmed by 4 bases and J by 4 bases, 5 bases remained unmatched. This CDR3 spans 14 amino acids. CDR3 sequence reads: CASSTDREITEAFF. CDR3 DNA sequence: TGTGCCAGTAGTACGGACAGGGAGATCACTGAAGCTTTCTTT.

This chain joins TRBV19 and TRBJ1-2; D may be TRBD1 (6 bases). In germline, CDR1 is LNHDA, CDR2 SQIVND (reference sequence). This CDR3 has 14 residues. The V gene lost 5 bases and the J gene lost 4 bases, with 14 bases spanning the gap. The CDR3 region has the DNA TGTGCCAGTAGTCAGGGGCAGGACATCTATGGCTACACCTTC. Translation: CASSQGQDIYGYTF.

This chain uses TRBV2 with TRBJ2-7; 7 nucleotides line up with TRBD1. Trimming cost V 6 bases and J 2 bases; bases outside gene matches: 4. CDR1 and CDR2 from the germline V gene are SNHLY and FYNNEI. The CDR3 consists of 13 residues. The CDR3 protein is CASSIDRAYEQYF. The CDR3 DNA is TGTGCCAGCAGCATTGACAGGGCCTACGAGCAGTACTTC.

The CDR3 sequence is CASTSGAKNIQYF. The CDR3 coding sequence is TGTGCCAGCACCTCCGGGGCCAAAAACATTCAGTACTTC. This sequence joins TRBV28 and TRBJ2-4, with D uncertain. Trimming removed 7 bases at V and 1 base at J, with 8 bases between. The germline CDR1 and CDR2 sequences are MDHEN and SYDVKM. The CDR3 extends over 13 amino acids.

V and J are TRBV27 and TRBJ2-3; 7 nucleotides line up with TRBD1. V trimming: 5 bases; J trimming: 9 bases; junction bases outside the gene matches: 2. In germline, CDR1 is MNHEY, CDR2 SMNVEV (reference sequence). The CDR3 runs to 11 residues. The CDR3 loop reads CASSVGQTQYF. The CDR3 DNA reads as TGTGCCAGCAGTGTGGGACAGACGCAGTATTTT.

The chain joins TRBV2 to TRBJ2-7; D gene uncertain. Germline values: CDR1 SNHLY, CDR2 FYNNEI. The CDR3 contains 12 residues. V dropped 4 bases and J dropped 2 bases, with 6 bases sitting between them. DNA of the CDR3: TGTGCCAGCAGTGTGGTACCCTACGAGCAGTACTTC. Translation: CASSVVPYEQYF. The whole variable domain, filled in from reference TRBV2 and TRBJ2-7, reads EPEVTQTPSHQVTQMGQEVILRCVPISNHLYFYWYRQILGQKVEFLVSFYNNEISEKSEIFDDQFSVERPDGSNFTLKIRSTKLEDSAMYFCASSVVPYEQYFGPGTRLTVT.

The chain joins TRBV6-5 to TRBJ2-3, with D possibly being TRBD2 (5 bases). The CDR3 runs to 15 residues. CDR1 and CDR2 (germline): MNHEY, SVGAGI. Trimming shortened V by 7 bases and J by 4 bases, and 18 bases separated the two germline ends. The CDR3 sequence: CASKLAAEVSDTQYF. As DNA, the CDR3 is TGTGCCAGCAAGCTCGCGGCGGAGGTGTCAGATACGCAGTATTTT.

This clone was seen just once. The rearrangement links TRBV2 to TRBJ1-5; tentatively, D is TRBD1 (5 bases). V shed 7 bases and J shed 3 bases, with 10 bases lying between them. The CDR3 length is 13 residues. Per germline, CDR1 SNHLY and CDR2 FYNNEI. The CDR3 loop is CASTGTLNQPQHF. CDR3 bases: TGTGCCAGCACCGGGACCCTCAATCAGCCCCAGCATTTT.

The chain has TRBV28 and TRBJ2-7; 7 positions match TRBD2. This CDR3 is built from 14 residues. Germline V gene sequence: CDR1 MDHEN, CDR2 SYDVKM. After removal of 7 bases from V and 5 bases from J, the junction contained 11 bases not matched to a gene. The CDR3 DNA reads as TGTGCCAGCACTCAAGCGGGGAGGTTCAACGAGCAGTACTTC. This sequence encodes CASTQAGRFNEQYF. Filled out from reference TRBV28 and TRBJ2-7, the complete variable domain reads DVKVTQSSRYLVKRTGEKVFLECVQDMDHENMFWYRQDPGLGLRLIYFSYDVKMKEKGDIPEGYSVSREKKERFSLILESASTNQTSMYLCASTQAGRFNEQYFGPGTRLTVT.

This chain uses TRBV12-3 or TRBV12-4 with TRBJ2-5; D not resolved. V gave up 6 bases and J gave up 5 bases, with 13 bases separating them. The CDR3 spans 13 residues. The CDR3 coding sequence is TGTGCCAGCAGCCCGATACGTAGGGAGACCCAGTACTTC. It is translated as CASSPIRRETQYF.

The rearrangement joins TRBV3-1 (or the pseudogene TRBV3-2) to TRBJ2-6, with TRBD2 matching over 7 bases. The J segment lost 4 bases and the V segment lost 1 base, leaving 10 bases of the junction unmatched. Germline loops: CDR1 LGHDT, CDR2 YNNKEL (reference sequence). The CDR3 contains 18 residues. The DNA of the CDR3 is TGTGCCAGCAGCCAAGTAGGCGGGAGAGGTTCGGGGGCCAACGTCCTGACTTTC. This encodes CASSQVGGRGSGANVLTF.

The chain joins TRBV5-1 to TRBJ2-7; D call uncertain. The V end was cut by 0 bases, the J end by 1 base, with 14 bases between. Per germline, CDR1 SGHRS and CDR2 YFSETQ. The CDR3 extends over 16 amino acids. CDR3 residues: CASSLGPGPLSYEQYF. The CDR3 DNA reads TGCGCCAGCAGCTTGGGTCCAGGACCCTTATCCTACGAGCAGTACTTC.

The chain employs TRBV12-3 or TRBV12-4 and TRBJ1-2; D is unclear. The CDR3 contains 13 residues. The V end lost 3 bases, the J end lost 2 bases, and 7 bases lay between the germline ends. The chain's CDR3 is CASSFSGNYGYTF. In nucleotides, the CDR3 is TGTGCCAGCAGTTTCTCCGGGAACTATGGCTACACCTTC.

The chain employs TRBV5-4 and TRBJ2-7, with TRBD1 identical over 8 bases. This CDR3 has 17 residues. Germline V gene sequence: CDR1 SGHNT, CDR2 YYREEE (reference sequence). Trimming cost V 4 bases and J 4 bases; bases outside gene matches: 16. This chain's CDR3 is CASSLGRRGRDGYEQYF. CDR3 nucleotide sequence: TGTGCCAGCAGCCTCGGGCGCAGGGGGCGGGATGGTTACGAGCAGTACTTC.

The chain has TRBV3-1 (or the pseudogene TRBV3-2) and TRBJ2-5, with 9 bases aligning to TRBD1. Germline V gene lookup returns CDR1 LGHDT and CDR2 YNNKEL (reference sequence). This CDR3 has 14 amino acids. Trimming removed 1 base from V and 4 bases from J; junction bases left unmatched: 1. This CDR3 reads CASSQGQGGETQYF. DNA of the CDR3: TGTGCCAGCAGCCAAGGACAGGGGGGAGAGACCCAGTACTTC.

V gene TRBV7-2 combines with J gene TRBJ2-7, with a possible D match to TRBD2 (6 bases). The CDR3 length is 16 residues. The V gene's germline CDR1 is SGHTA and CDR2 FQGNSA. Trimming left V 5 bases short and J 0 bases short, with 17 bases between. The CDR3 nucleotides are TGTGCCAGCAGCCGCGGACTACTCCTAAGCTCCTACGAGCAGTACTTC. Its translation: CASSRGLLLSSYEQYF. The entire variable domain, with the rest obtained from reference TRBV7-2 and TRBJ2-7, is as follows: GAGVSQSPSNKVTEKGKDVELRCDPISGHTALYWYRQSLGQGLEFLIYFQGNSAPDKSGLPSDRFSAERTGGSVSTLTIQRTQQEDSAVYLCASSRGLLLSSYEQYFGPGTRLTVT.

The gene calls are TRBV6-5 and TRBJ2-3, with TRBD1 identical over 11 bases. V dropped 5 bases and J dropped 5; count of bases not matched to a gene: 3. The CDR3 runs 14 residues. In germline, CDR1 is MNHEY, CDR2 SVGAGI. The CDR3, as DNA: TGTGCCAGCAGTCCGGGGACAGGGGGAGATACGCAGTATTTT. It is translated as CASSPGTGGDTQYF.

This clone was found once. This CDR3 reads CASSTGQIYEQYF. In DNA form, the CDR3 reads TGTGCCAGCTCCACGGGACAGATCTACGAGCAGTACTTC. The V and J genes are TRBV18 and TRBJ2-7; 7 nucleotides line up with TRBD1. Germline lookup yields CDR1 KGHSH and CDR2 LQKENI. The V and J ends lost 6 bases and 3 bases, in that order; junction bases with no gene match: 5. The CDR3 runs to 13 residues.

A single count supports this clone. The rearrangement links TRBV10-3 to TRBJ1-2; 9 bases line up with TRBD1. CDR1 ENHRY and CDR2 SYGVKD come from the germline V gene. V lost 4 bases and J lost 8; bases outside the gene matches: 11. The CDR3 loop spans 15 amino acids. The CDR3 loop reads CAISGRGPTGGGYTF. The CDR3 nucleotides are TGTGCCATCAGTGGCCGGGGCCCCACAGGGGGCGGCTACACCTTC.

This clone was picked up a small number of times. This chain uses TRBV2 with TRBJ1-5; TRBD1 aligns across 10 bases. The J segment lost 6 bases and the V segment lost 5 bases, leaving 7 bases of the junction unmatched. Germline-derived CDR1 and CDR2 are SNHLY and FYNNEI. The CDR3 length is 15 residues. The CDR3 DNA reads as TGTGCCAGCAGTCTCGGACAGGGGGTACGTCAGCCCCAGCATTTT. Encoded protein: CASSLGQGVRQPQHF.